This T cell receptor (beta chain) was documented in a study of graft-versus-host responses after intestinal transplantation. Overall study: Transplants were multivisceral, liver-intestinal, or isolated intestinal.

A remark on this clone: Its matching antigen is unknown.

Using immunoSEQ multiplex PCR, the repertoire was profiled, and TCRdb retains in-frame clones only, with some absent. This repertoire shows about 18,000 clones, roughly 80% found once; its top ten account for 5% to 6.5%. The germline V gene encodes CDR1 SGHAT and CDR2 FQNNGV. The CDR3 spans 14 residues. The V gene lost 3 bases and the J gene lost 2 bases, with 11 bases spanning the gap. Study-wide points: Allograft clonal ratios (graft-versus-host to host-versus-graft) were high in patients who had graft-donor T cell macrochimerism. Early after transplant, HvG clones declined as circulating GvH clones peaked. Some GvH clones were seen earlier in gut or blood, suggesting intestinal origin.

To release intraepithelial and lamina propria lymphocytes, the graft tissue was processed. This sequence originates from a human patient who received an intestinal transplant, so some T cells may come from the graft donor. The source was ileum tissue, collected 17 days after transplant. This chain joins TRBV11-2 and TRBJ2-7, with D unresolved. As DNA, the CDR3 is TGTGCCAGCAGCTTCTCGTCGGTCCCCTACGAGCAGTACTTC. It specifies CASSFSSVPYEQYF.